Listed here are 24 T cell receptor beta chains from one sample, sequenced in a study of sequential checkpoint blockade in melanoma. Regarding treatment: randomized to nivolumab then ipilimumab (arm A) or the reverse (arm B). The table came from immunoSEQ multiplex PCR; TCRdb's copy has only in-frame clones and leaves some out. This sample has under 40,000 clones; 88% occur once, and the top ten carry roughly an eighth. This sample comprised CD8+ T cells sorted from blood (inferred from file names), obtained from a patient given nivolumab and ipilimumab in sequence. The origin of the receptors is a human donor with melanoma.

CDR3: CASTLGAGAPSPLHF. In nucleotides, the CDR3 is TGTGCCAGCACCCTCGGAGCAGGGGCCCCTTCACCCCTCCACTTT. The chain combines TRBV7-9 with TRBJ1-6, with D possibly matching TRBD1 (6 bases). Per the germline V gene, CDR1 is SEHNR and CDR2 is FQNEAQ (reference sequence). This CDR3 has 15 residues. V was cut by 7 bases and J by 9 bases, with 19 bases left in between.

This rearrangement joins TRBV28 to TRBJ1-5, with D tentatively TRBD1 (6 bases). The V gene's germline CDR1 is MDHEN and CDR2 SYDVKM. The CDR3 has 14 residues. Trimming cost V 4 bases and J 9 bases, with 16 bases left between them. The CDR3 sequence is CASSYREQVLPQHF. The CDR3 DNA follows: TGTGCCAGCAGTTACAGGGAACAGGTTTTGCCCCAGCATTTT.

This chain links TRBV27 with TRBJ2-1, with TRBD2 matching over 11 bases. Unmatched junction bases numbered 2, after V lost 9 bases and J lost 1 base. Germline CDR1 reads MNHEY; CDR2 reads SMNVEV (reference sequence). The CDR3 sequence is 14 residues long. The CDR3 here is CARPSGRSYNEQFF. DNA for the CDR3: TGTGCCAGACCTAGCGGGAGGTCCTACAATGAGCAGTTCTTC.

This clone was found a few times. The CDR3 nucleotides read TGCAGCGTTGGTACAGGGGAAACTGAAGCTTTCTTT. Amino acid sequence: CSVGTGETEAFF. The genes are TRBV29-1 and TRBJ1-1, with 7 bases matching TRBD1. The junction had 4 bases not matched to a gene; V was cut back by 4 bases and J by 5 bases. The CDR3 has 12 amino acids. Looked up from germline, CDR1 is SQVTM and CDR2 is ANQGSEA.

The chain joins TRBV7-6 to TRBJ1-3; 9 bases fit TRBD1. The CDR3 sequence is 18 residues long. The J segment lost 4 bases and the V segment lost 3 bases, leaving 13 bases of the junction unmatched. CDR1 is SGHVS and CDR2 is FNYEAQ in the germline V gene. CDR3 loop: CASSFRDRALLGGNTIYF. DNA for the CDR3: TGTGCCAGCAGCTTTAGGGACAGGGCGCTGTTGGGCGGAAACACCATATATTTT.

The gene calls are TRBV30 and TRBJ1-2; 10 positions match TRBD1. The trim removed 5 bases at V and 3 bases at J, leaving 3 bases unmatched. CDR3 size: 13 residues. Germline V CDR1 and CDR2: GTSNPN, SVGIG (reference sequence). In DNA, the CDR3 is TGTGCCTGGCTGGACAGGGGGGACTATGGCTACACCTTC. This gives the protein CAWLDRGDYGYTF.

This chain uses TRBV7-3 with TRBJ2-3; the match to TRBD1 covers 8 bases. V trimming: 4 bases; J trimming: 3 bases; junction bases outside the gene matches: 6. Looked up from germline, CDR1 is SGHTA and CDR2 is FQGTGA. The CDR3 runs 15 residues. The CDR3 nucleotides read TGTGCCAGCAGCTCGACAGGGGTTGGGACAGATACGCAGTATTTT. Translation gives CASSSTGVGTDTQYF.

With regard to this clone: At one of its ends the junction is not consistent with the germline gene, which may arise from a read error. The chain recombines TRBV9 with TRBJ2-3; 9 bases line up with TRBD2. Germline CDR1 is SGDLS and CDR2 is YYNGEE. CDR3 length: 15 residues. The CDR3, as DNA: TGTGCCAGCAGCGCAGGACTAGCGCCCTCAGATGCGCAGTATTTT. As protein: CASSAGLAPSDAQYF.

This chain connects TRBV25-1 to TRBJ1-1; D remains ambiguous. Germline values: CDR1 MGHDK, CDR2 SYGVNS. This CDR3 region has 18 residues. V was trimmed by 5 bases and J by 6 bases, leaving 28 bases between them. DNA for the CDR3: TGTGCCAGCAGTATGAATATACCCGAGGGTGGAGGTGGACCTGAAGCTTTCTTT. Residues: CASSMNIPEGGGGPEAFF.

Worth noting for this clone: This sample includes further DNA sequences coding for the same CDR3. The CDR3 is CASSQEPAGMLSGNTIYF. The CDR3 DNA sequence: TGCGCCAGCAGCCAAGAACCGGCAGGGATGTTGTCTGGAAACACCATATATTTT. The V call is TRBV4-1, the J call TRBJ1-3, with D perhaps matching TRBD1 (5 bases). V shed 0 bases and J shed 1 base, with 16 bases lying between them. Germline V gene lookup returns CDR1 MGHRA and CDR2 YSYEKL. The CDR3 spans 18 residues.

The V and J genes are TRBV6-4 and TRBJ2-1; D is undetermined. The CDR3 runs to 11 residues. The germline V gene encodes CDR1 MRHNA and CDR2 SNTAGT. The germline V and J ends were trimmed by 2 bases and 8 bases, with 4 bases remaining between them. The CDR3 nucleotides read TGTGCCAGCAGTGACGGCCATGAGCAGTTCTTC. Translated: CASSDGHEQFF.

V usage is TRBV28 and J usage is TRBJ2-1, with unresolved D. V was clipped by 5 bases and J by 9 bases, with 11 bases between them. This CDR3 contains 12 residues. The germline V gene has CDR1 MDHEN and CDR2 SYDVKM. The CDR3: CASSISSGEQFF. The DNA for the CDR3 is TGTGCCAGCAGTATTAGTTCAGGTGAGCAGTTCTTC.

The chain is built from TRBV5-6 and TRBJ2-7; D perhaps matches TRBD1 (5 bases). Germline loops: CDR1 SGHDT, CDR2 YYEEEE. With 2 bases removed from V and 2 bases from J, the gap between germline ends came to 20 bases. This CDR3 has 17 residues. The CDR3 DNA reads TGTGCCAGCAGCTTAGTTGGGCTGACAGATAGACCCTACGAGCAGTACTTC. Amino acids: CASSLVGLTDRPYEQYF.

The chain links TRBV6-5 to TRBJ2-1; D is unclear. The germline V gene encodes CDR1 MNHEY and CDR2 SVGAGI. The CDR3 is made up of 16 amino acids. V was trimmed by 3 bases and J by 5 bases, leaving 17 bases between them. The CDR3 spells CASSYYARPPDNEQFF. The CDR3, as DNA: TGTGCCAGCAGTTATTATGCCAGGCCCCCTGACAATGAGCAGTTCTTC.

V is TRBV19 and J is TRBJ1-1; D ambiguous. The CDR3 has 15 residues. Trimming pared 1 base from V and 6 bases from J, leaving 15 bases between. Germline-derived CDR1 and CDR2 are LNHDA and SQIVND (reference sequence). CDR3 region: CASSIVLGRTPEAFF. CDR3 in DNA: TGTGCCAGTAGTATAGTTCTTGGCAGAACACCTGAAGCTTTCTTT.

CDR3 in DNA: TGTGCCAGCAGTCAAACTAGCGGGAGCACAGATACGCAGTATTTT. Its translation: CASSQTSGSTDTQYF. The chain links TRBV6-4 to TRBJ2-3; 9 bases are a match to TRBD2. This CDR3 contains 15 residues. Losses at the gene ends were 5 bases for V and 0 bases for J; bases not matched to a gene: 3. Germline V gives CDR1 MRHNA, CDR2 SNTAGT.

The rearrangement joins TRBV6-1 to TRBJ2-1, with 14 positions matching TRBD2. The CDR3 is 19 amino acids. The germline V gene has CDR1 MNHNS and CDR2 SASEGT. The V and J ends lost 0 bases and 8 bases, in that order; junction bases with no gene match: 12. CDR3 DNA sequence: TGTGCCAGCAGTGAAGCCGGACGGATGGGACTAGCGGGAGTGTATGAGCAGTTCTTC. It specifies CASSEAGRMGLAGVYEQFF.

This clone was found a few times. The gene calls are TRBV21-1 and TRBJ2-1; the D call TRBD2 from the table was never checked on the DNA. TRBV21-1 has pseudogene status. The CDR3 runs 16 residues. Here the CDR3 reads CASSPPFGWSYNEQFF. CDR3 in DNA: TGTGCCAGCAGCCCTCCCTTTGGATGGAGTTACAATGAGCAGTTCTTC.

This clone appeared a single time. The chain has TRBV13 and TRBJ2-3, with TRBD1 identical over 8 bases. Unmatched junction bases numbered 13, after V lost 3 bases and J lost 8 bases. CDR1 and CDR2 from the germline V gene are PRHDT and FYEKMQ (reference sequence). The CDR3 spans 16 residues. The CDR3 sequence: CASSLDRARLVGTQYF. As DNA, the CDR3 is TGTGCCAGCAGCTTGGACAGGGCCCGACTAGTAGGTACGCAGTATTTT. Based on the CDR3 plus reference TRBV13 and TRBJ2-3, the full variable domain is AAGVIQSPRHLIKEKRETATLKCYPIPRHDTVYWYQQGPGQDPQFLISFYEKMQSDKGSIPDRFSAQQFSDYHSELNMSSLELGDSALYFCASSLDRARLVGTQYFGPGTRLTVL.

The CDR3 DNA follows: TGTGCCAGCAGCTTGGCCGGCGGCGTCCCTAACTATGGCTACACCTTC. Translated: CASSLAGGVPNYGYTF. The chain links TRBV5-4 to TRBJ1-2; D remains unclear. This CDR3 is built from 16 residues. Trimming left V 0 bases short and J 0 bases short, with 12 bases between. The germline V gene has CDR1 SGHNT and CDR2 YYREEE (reference sequence).

The rearrangement links TRBV27 to TRBJ2-7, with D perhaps TRBD2 (6 bases). Germline loops: CDR1 MNHEY, CDR2 SMNVEV (reference sequence). CDR3 length: 15 amino acids. Deletions cut 5 bases from V and 1 base from J, with 15 bases between. The chain's CDR3 is CASSLLEGTSYEQYF. CDR3 coding DNA: TGTGCCAGCAGTCTTTTGGAGGGAACTTCCTACGAGCAGTACTTC.

The chain recombines TRBV7-9 with TRBJ1-1; 8 nucleotides agree with TRBD1. The CDR3 length is 14 residues. Germline CDR1 is SEHNR and CDR2 is FQNEAQ (reference sequence). J was trimmed by 6 bases and V by 6 bases; bases with no gene match: 9. The CDR3 DNA sequence: TGTGCCAGCAGGGCAACAGGGGGGGCCCCTGAAGCTTTCTTT. Amino acid sequence: CASRATGGAPEAFF. Combining the CDR3 with reference TRBV7-9 and TRBJ1-1 gives the whole variable domain DTGVSQNPRHKITKRGQNVTFRCDPISEHNRLYWYRQTLGQGPEFLTYFQNEAQLEKSRLLSDRFSAERPKGSFSTLEIQRTEQGDSAMYLCASRATGGAPEAFFGQGTRLTVV.

This clone appeared a few times. The V gene is TRBV19, the J gene TRBJ2-7; TRBD2 matches 14 bases. J was trimmed by 5 bases and V by 1 base; bases with no gene match: 10. Germline assignment: CDR1 LNHDA and CDR2 SQIVND (reference sequence). This CDR3 spans 18 amino acids. The CDR3 reads CASSIVRLAGGLWNEQYV. In DNA, the CDR3 is TGTGCCAGTAGTATAGTGCGACTAGCGGGAGGGCTCTGGAACGAGCAGTACGTC.

The V and J genes are TRBV30 and TRBJ2-1; D might be TRBD2 (6 bases). The V gene's germline CDR1 is GTSNPN and CDR2 SVGIG (reference sequence). The CDR3 extends over 13 amino acids. V lost 4 bases to trimming and J lost 6 bases, with 13 bases between them. The CDR3 DNA reads as TGTGCCTGGACCGCGGGGCGGACCAATGAGCAGTTCTTC. It is translated as CAWTAGRTNEQFF. Looking up the rest from reference TRBV30 and TRBJ2-1 gives the full variable domain: SQTIHQWPATLVQPVGSPLSLECTVEGTSNPNLYWYRQAAGRGLQLLFYSVGIGQISSEVPQNLSASRPQDRQFILSSKKLLLSDSGFYLCAWTAGRTNEQFFGPGTRLTVL.